This T cell receptor (beta chain) was profiled in a study of T cell changes during pregnancy in multiple sclerosis. Assay: immunoSEQ multiplex PCR; the TCRdb copy retains only in-frame clones and omits some. Of around 40,000 clones listed, more than 90% are singletons. This clone was found once. Deletions cut 1 base from V and 7 bases from J, with 13 bases between. CDR3 length: 14 amino acids. Per the germline V gene, CDR1 is SGHTS and CDR2 is YDEGEE. The clonotype comes from a female donor with multiple sclerosis, enrolled in a pregnancy study. The starting material was CD4+ T cells from peripheral blood mononuclear cells, obtained in the second trimester of pregnancy. The chain employs TRBV5-8 and TRBJ2-3; D call uncertain. The CDR3 DNA sequence: TGTGCCAGCAGCTTGTTAGTTTTCGCCTATACGCAGTATTTT. Translation: CASSLLVFAYTQYF.